This TCR beta chain emerged from a study of shared clonotypes between healthy human individuals. General study results and limits: Clonotypes which were not shared had lower generation probabilities than clonotypes that all four donors shared. Shared clonotypes: 4.5% to 6% naive CD4, around 3.4% naive CD8, roughly 2.4% memory CD4, approximately 0.4% memory CD8. Larger estimated richness was generally seen in naive subsets than in memory subsets.

Original handling: ImmunoSEQ output lacked quality scores and full-length reads, limiting matched filtering. The repertoire was sequenced with immunoSEQ multiplex PCR; TCRdb's copy has only in-frame clones and lacks some. That table gives V, J and clone size, and the DNA gave D and trimming. The table records 2 million to 2.5 million clones, 90% to 96% of them present only once. Comments on this clone: The antigen is unknown.

CDR1 SNHLY and CDR2 FYNNEI come from the germline V gene. The CDR3 has 16 residues. V lost 3 bases and J lost 7; bases outside the gene matches: 7. The chain recombines TRBV2 with TRBJ1-5; TRBD1 aligns across 12 bases. Source material: naive CD4+ T cells sorted from blood. The subset: CD45RA+ positively selected. This sequence originates from a man aged 18 to 29 in good health. DNA of the CDR3: TGTGCCAGCAGTGATGAGGGACAGGGGGCTCGGCAGCCCCAGCATTTT. Protein: CASSDEGQGARQPQHF.